This T cell receptor (beta chain) came from a study of blood T cell repertoires in COVID-19 (dated by TCRdb to 2018 to 2020). Regarding the complete study: The collaborator samples originated in the United States, Italy and Spain and spanned the acute and convalescent phases of COVID-19. The prospective study material was composed of cDNA or gDNA derived from T cells, B-cell-depleted T cells, or PBMCs. Deeply sampled blood TCRbeta repertoires from subjects exposed to, actively infected with, or recovered from COVID-19 were included in the dataset. The repertoires were released in a freely available public database meant as a resource for research on the immune response to SARS-CoV-2. The samples were drawn from two sources: the first 160 participants of the ongoing ImmuneRACE study, and 1,254 subjects contributed by 6 global collaborators. A de-identified subject ID, COVID-19 status, age in years and sex were almost always included in the sample metadata. Where available, HLA class I and class II types were obtained from metadata supplied by the sample provider rather than from assay-based typing. Paper-wide results and their limitations: Clinical and demographic metadata were provided uncurated, with the amount varying by source and participant.

TCRbeta CDR3 regions were amplified from genomic DNA using the immunoSEQ Assay, a bias-controlled multiplex PCR. The study's own analysis went as follows. The number of nucleated cells in each sample was estimated from the amplification of reference gene primers within the assay. Sequence reads were collapsed and filtered to measure the absolute abundance of every unique TCRbeta CDR3 rearrangement. For each sample, productive Simpson clonality was calculated as the square root of Simpson's diversity index across productive rearrangements. TCRdb provides this immuneACCESS table in a form limited to in-frame rearrangements. Some clones are lacking; in checked studies, under half of them reflect an unresolved V gene, and why the rest are absent is not known. V, J and clone size derive from that table, while D and trimming were established from the DNA sequence. Here the sample has 100,000 or so clones; around 85% occur a single time. Jointly, the top ten make up about 1.8% of the sample.

Trimming takes 3 bases off V and 0 bases off J; junction bases not matched to a gene: 6. There are 17 amino acids in the CDR3, from cysteine to phenylalanine inclusive. Only CDR3 DNA remains: 51 bases, in frame from the first base. The germline V gene (reference sequence) specifies SGHNT as CDR1 and YYREEE as CDR2. In this sample, this clone turned up once. No antigen is known for it. No much larger clone exists at a distance of one base, and base qualities are not known. Collaborating institutions collected whole blood in K2EDTA tubes following their own protocols. Collaborator samples were shipped for TCRbeta analysis as frozen whole blood, isolated PBMCs, or DNA extracted from either sample type.

This TCR derives from a woman in her 70s with active or convalescent COVID-19. The sample comprised peripheral blood. The chain is encoded by TRBV5-4 joined to TRBJ1-6, and 7 bases in between align with TRBD1. The encoded CDR3 is CASSSRQGNSYNSPLHF. The DNA sequence follows: TGTGCCAGCAGCTCCCGACAGGGAAACTCCTATAATTCACCCCTCCACTTT.